This record concerns one TCR beta chain sequence. Antigen: not known. With 60 Vbeta and 13 Jbeta primers, the PCR was carried out. Some clones are missing from TCRdb's copy, which holds only in-frame ones; the method was immunoSEQ multiplex PCR. The table records some 180,000 clones, just under 80% of them present only once. This record belongs to a study of cytomegalovirus exposure and HLA in healthy donors. Study-wide points: There were a few CMV-associated chains whose specificity for CMV antigens was confirmed in vitro.

Per the germline V gene, CDR1 is SNHLY and CDR2 is FYNNEI. Trimming removed 1 base from V and 4 bases from J, with 10 bases in between. This CDR3 spans 15 amino acids. The chain recombines TRBV2 with TRBJ2-2; D is unresolved. The sequence came from a woman aged 25 to 45 in good health and CMV-seronegative. Sequenced sample: PBMCs. CDR3 in amino acids: CASSEGPRGTGELFF. Written as DNA, the CDR3 is TGTGCCAGCAGTGAAGGTCCGCGCGGCACCGGGGAGCTGTTTTTT.